This T cell receptor (beta chain) was obtained from a study of shared clonotypes between healthy human individuals (dated by TCRdb to 2018 to 2021). The study in broad terms: The cohort comprised a couple of women and a few men aged 18 to 49 years. For each donor, CD4 naive and CD4 memory were each given three plates, CD8 naive was given two plates, and CD8 memory was given one plate. The study deeply sequenced blood TCR repertoires of several healthy adults to estimate repertoire size and the extent of clonotype sharing between individuals. To increase sequencing depth and limit assay-specific biases, different laboratories used diverse techniques to prepare libraries and sequence TCR repertoires. Per donor, leukapheresis produced somewhere between about 0.9 and 9 billion PBMCs.

Sequences SGHRS (CDR1) and YFSETQ (CDR2) are obtained from the germline V gene. From its cysteine to its phenylalanine, the CDR3 spans 14 amino acids. Only the CDR3 DNA is retained, 42 bases long and in frame from the first base. V is reduced by 0 bases and J by 7 bases, leaving a spacing of 10 bases between them. Using the deep immunoSEQ assay, multiplex PCR amplified TCR CDR3 regions from genomic DNA. Extracted genomic DNA from each cell subset was distributed evenly across all wells of several immunoSEQ 96-well plates, and each plate was treated as a replicate. For sorted subsets, each replicate PCR was loaded with about 0.2 ug genomic DNA, equivalent to 30,000 or so T cell genomes. Purified libraries were measured with a Qubit 3.0 fluorometer, size-checked on a Bioanalyzer 2100, and measured again with the KAPA Library Quantification kit. Every immunoSEQ 96-well plate was sequenced on a separate single-read 150-cycle Illumina NextSeq 550 flow cell. The source study handled its data this way. Because only junctional sequences without quality scores were contained in the immunoSEQ output, filtering matching that applied to full-length reads could not be performed. Sequences were annotated with PyIR, a Python wrapper for IgBLAST v1.9, and V/J genes and CDR3 were assigned using IMGT germline references. Reads were filtered out if the reads had weak V/J assignments (E-value above 1e-6), no CDR3, stop codons, out-of-frame junctions, or ambiguous translated residues. A V3J clonotype was defined by an identical inferred V gene, J gene, and CDR3 amino acid sequence. To compute the percentage overlap between repertoires, the number of shared unique clonotypes was divided by the size of the smaller repertoire. RTK rarefaction, the Chao1 estimator, and Recon v2.1 estimates of unobserved clonotypes were used to assess repertoire richness. Generation probabilities for all TCRbeta clonotypes obtained by the gDNA method from a few donors were computed using OLGA. Entries here come from immuneACCESS through TCRdb and include only in-frame sequences with V and J called. Some clones fail to appear in such tables; in the studies checked, an unresolved V gene covers under half of the shortfall, and the cause of the remainder is unknown. The D gene and trimming were derived from the DNA, and the V and J assignments and clone size from that table. The sample table holds over 1.5 million clones, of which approximately 98% were seen once. About 0.4% of the sample rests with the top ten.

Points the paper makes about the study in general: Sampling was limited to blood, and TCR repertoires in tissue likely differ from TCR repertoires in blood. Incomplete sequencing was indicated by rarefaction of sorted-subset datasets, despite the large sequencing depth. Because the study included only a small number of donors, the genetic and exposure-history diversity represented was limited. Across a few donors, approximately 5% of naive CD4, around 3.5% of naive CD8, about 2% of memory CD4, and approximately 0.4% of memory CD8 clonotypes were shared. Compared with non-shared clonotypes, clonotypes shared by all four sorted-subset donors had higher generation probabilities. Naive subsets generally had larger estimated clonotype richness than memory subsets did. Pairwise subsampling indicated that sequencing depth was expected to affect the degree of clonotype sharing among donors.

Donors were healthy HIV-negative adults with no recently reported acute infections or vaccinations. All donors were Caucasian adults living in Nashville, Tennessee, USA. Magnetic negative selection was used to enrich CD4+ T cells, after which naive cells were positively selected on CD45RA and the negative fraction became the memory subset. Blood was collected by leukapheresis, and PBMCs were isolated by Ficoll-Histopaque density gradient centrifugation and then cryopreserved in liquid nitrogen vapor phase. Analytical flow cytometry was used to check the purity and quantity of each magnetically sorted T cell population. Genomic DNA was isolated from every sorted fraction and measured by UV absorbance on a Nanodrop 2000c. To note about this clone: Its antigen has not been determined. Base qualities are not at hand, and no much larger clone is one base apart.

The TCR originated in a man under 40 in good health. Sequencing was carried out using naive CD4+ T cells sorted from blood. This sample's cell subset or site label indicates: CD45RA+ positively selected. The chain couples TRBV5-1 to TRBJ1-4; the D gene is perhaps TRBD1, on 5 matching bases. In nucleotides, the sequence is TGCGCCAGCAGCTTGGAAGGGACGGGTGAAAAACTGTTTTTT. Translated, this is CASSLEGTGEKLFF.